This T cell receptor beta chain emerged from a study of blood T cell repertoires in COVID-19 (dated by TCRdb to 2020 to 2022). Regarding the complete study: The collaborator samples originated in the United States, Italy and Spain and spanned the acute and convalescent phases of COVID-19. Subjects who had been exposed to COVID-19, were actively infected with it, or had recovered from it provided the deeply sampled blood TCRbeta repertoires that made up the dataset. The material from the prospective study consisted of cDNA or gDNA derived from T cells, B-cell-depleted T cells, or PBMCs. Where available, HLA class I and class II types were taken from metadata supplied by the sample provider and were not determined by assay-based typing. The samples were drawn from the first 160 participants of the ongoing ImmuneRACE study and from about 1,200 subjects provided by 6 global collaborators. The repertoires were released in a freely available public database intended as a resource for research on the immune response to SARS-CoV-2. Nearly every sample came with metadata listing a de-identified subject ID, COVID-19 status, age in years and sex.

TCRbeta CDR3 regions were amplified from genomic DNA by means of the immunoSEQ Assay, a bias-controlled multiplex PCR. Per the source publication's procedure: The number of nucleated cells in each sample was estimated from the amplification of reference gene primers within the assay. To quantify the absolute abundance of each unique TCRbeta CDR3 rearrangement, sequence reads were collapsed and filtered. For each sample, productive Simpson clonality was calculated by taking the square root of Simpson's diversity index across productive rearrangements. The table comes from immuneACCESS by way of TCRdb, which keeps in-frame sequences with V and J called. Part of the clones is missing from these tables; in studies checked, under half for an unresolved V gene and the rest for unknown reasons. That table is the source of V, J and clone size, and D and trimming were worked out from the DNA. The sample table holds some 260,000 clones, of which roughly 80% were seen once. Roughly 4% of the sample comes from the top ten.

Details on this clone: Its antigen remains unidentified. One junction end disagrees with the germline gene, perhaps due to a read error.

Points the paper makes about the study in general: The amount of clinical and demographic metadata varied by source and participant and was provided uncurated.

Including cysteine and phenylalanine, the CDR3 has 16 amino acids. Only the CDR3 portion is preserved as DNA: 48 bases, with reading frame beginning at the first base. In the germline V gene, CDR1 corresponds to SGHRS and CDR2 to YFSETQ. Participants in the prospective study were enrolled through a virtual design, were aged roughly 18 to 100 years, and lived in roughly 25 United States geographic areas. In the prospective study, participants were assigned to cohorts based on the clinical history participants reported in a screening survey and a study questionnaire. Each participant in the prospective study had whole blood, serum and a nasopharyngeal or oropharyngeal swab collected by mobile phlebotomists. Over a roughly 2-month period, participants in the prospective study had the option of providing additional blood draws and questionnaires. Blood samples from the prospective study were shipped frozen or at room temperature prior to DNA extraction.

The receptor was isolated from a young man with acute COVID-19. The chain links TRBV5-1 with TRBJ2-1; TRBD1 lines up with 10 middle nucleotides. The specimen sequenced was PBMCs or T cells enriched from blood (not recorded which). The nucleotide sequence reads TGTGCCAGCAGCTTGGAGGGACAGGGGTCCTACAATGAGCAGTTCTTC. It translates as CASSLEGQGSYNEQFF. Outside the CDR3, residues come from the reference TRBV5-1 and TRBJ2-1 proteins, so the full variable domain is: KAGVTQTPRYLIKTRGQQVTLSCSPISGHRSVSWYQQTPGQGLQFLFEYFSETQRNKGNFPGRFSGRQFSNSRSEMNVSTLELGDSALYLCASSLEGQGSYNEQFFGPGTRLTVL.